The present T cell receptor (beta chain) was sequenced within a study of blood T cell repertoires in COVID-19 (dated by TCRdb to 2020 to 2022). Notes on the research overall: Samples covering the acute and convalescent phases of COVID-19 were provided by collaborators in the United States, Italy and Spain. The material from the prospective study consisted of cDNA or gDNA derived from T cells, B-cell-depleted T cells, or PBMCs. Deeply sampled blood TCRbeta repertoires from subjects exposed to, actively infected with, or recovered from COVID-19 were included in the dataset. The repertoires were released in a freely available public database intended as a resource for research on the immune response to SARS-CoV-2. Samples came from the ongoing ImmuneRACE study (first 160 participants) plus 1,254 subjects from 6 global collaborators. Nearly every sample came with metadata listing a de-identified subject ID, COVID-19 status, age in years and sex. Where available, HLA class I and class II types were taken from metadata supplied by the sample provider and were not determined by assay-based typing.

TCRbeta CDR3 regions were amplified from genomic DNA by means of the immunoSEQ Assay, a bias-controlled multiplex PCR. The published analysis was carried out like this. The number of nucleated cells in each sample was estimated from the amplification of reference gene primers within the assay. To quantify the absolute abundance of each unique TCRbeta CDR3 rearrangement, sequence reads were collapsed and filtered. For each sample, productive Simpson clonality was calculated as the square root of Simpson's diversity index across productive rearrangements. As stored in TCRdb, this immuneACCESS dataset retains in-frame rearrangements with V and J assigned. A fraction of the clones does not appear; measured against another copy, unresolved V genes explain less than half of the discrepancy, and the remainder lacks a known reason. That table supplies the V and J calls and clone size; D and trimming were determined from the DNA. In all, the sample holds some 170,000 clones, and about 80% of those were seen once. 8.4% of the sample is held by the ten biggest clonotypes.

Whole blood was collected in K2EDTA tubes by collaborating institutions according to the institutions' own protocols. For TCRbeta analysis, collaborators shipped samples as frozen whole blood, isolated PBMCs, or DNA extracted from either of those sample types. Broad study findings and their caveats: The quantity of clinical and demographic metadata differed by source and by participant and was supplied without curation.

This clone showed up just once. Its antigen specificity is not known. Per-base quality was not reported, and no clone a single base away is much larger than it. Sequenced material: peripheral blood. The receptor was isolated from a woman aged 70-85 years with acute or convalescent COVID-19.

The CDR3 corresponds to CATSPGLHPYEQYF. The bases read TGTGCCACCAGTCCGGGACTGCACCCCTACGAGCAGTACTTC. Rearrangement joined TRBV24-1 to TRBJ2-7; TRBD2 could be the D gene, as 6 bases match. Reading from cysteine to phenylalanine, the CDR3 counts 14 amino acids. Left in the record is the CDR3 DNA by itself, 42 bases read in frame from the first base. The germline V gene encodes CDR1 KGHDR and CDR2 SFDVKD. V is pared back by 6 bases and J by 2 bases, with 13 bases lying between the germline termini.